This TCR beta chain emerged from a study of CD8+ T cells in alopecia areata. Study results and caveats: Affected lesional scalp, above all in alopecia totalis/universalis, was more clonal than normal scalp.

Treatment noted: oral pan-JAK inhibitor, 5-10 mg twice daily. Trimming removed 5 bases at V and 10 bases at J, with 9 bases between. CDR3 length: 11 amino acids. Germline assignment: CDR1 SGHAT and CDR2 FQNNGV. This clone was observed a handful of times. Its matching antigen is unknown. Other DNA sequences from this sample encode an identical CDR3 as well. Once RNA had been extracted, it was reverse transcribed into cDNA to act as the sequencing template. Repertoires were generated with immunoSEQ multiplex PCR, while TCRdb's copy carries only in-frame clones and drops some. The data contain 150,000 to 200,000 clones, about 51% of them singletons.

The chain couples TRBV11-2 to TRBJ2-1; D gene unclear. Sequences were derived from CD8+ T cells sorted from blood, sampled around week 52, from a patient treated with tofacitinib. The receptor comes from a human donor with alopecia areata. The chain's CDR3 is CASSHAREQFF. The CDR3 DNA follows: TGTGCCAGCAGCCATGCTCGCGAGCAGTTCTTC.